The 12 T cell receptor beta chains below all came from one sample that was sequenced in a study of blood T cell repertoires in COVID-19. Here immunoSEQ multiplex PCR was the method, and the copy in TCRdb shows in-frame clones only, minus some. Of fewer than 85,000 clones detected, 70% to 90% appear once; the ten largest clones hold approximately 4.5%. Sequences were obtained from peripheral blood. These receptors originate from a man aged 45 to 65 with active COVID-19.

The chain has TRBV7-2 and TRBJ2-1; 9 nucleotides agree with TRBD2. The CDR3 totals 19 residues. The germline V gene encodes CDR1 SGHTA and CDR2 FQGNSA. The trim removed 0 bases at V and 7 bases at J, leaving 16 bases unmatched. The CDR3 protein is CASSLAYGVAGGPGNEQFF. CDR3 bases: TGTGCCAGCAGCTTAGCGTACGGGGTCGCGGGAGGGCCCGGGAATGAGCAGTTCTTC. The full variable domain, its missing parts supplied by reference TRBV7-2 and TRBJ2-1, is GAGVSQSPSNKVTEKGKDVELRCDPISGHTALYWYRQSLGQGLEFLIYFQGNSAPDKSGLPSDRFSAERTGGSVSTLTIQRTQQEDSAVYLCASSLAYGVAGGPGNEQFFGPGTRLTVL.

J is TRBJ2-1 and V is TRBV18, with 10 bases aligning to TRBD2. Germline-derived CDR1 and CDR2 are KGHSH and LQKENI. This CDR3 region has 15 residues. The trim removed 6 bases at V and 5 bases at J, leaving 7 bases unmatched. The DNA for the CDR3 is TGTGCCAGCTCCACCCGGACTAGCGGCAACAATGAGCAGTTCTTC. As protein: CASSTRTSGNNEQFF.

The gene calls are TRBV7-8 and TRBJ1-2; maybe TRBD1 (6 bases). The CDR3 is made up of 16 amino acids. Trimming took off 2 bases at V and 0 bases at J, with 13 bases between the two ends. CDR1 and CDR2 (germline): SGHVS, FQNEAQ. The CDR3 nucleotides read TGTGCCAGCAGCTTAATCGCGGGGGCTTCTAACTATGGCTACACCTTC. This codes for CASSLIAGASNYGYTF.

The rearrangement uses TRBV10-2 and TRBJ2-7; the D gene is possibly TRBD1 (6 bases). Germline lookup yields CDR1 WSHSY and CDR2 SAAADI. The CDR3 runs to 15 residues. The V gene lost 8 bases and the J gene lost 5 bases, with 22 bases spanning the gap. CDR3 protein: CASGKTGTQAHEQYF. The CDR3 DNA sequence: TGCGCCAGCGGAAAGACCGGGACACAAGCTCACGAGCAGTACTTC.

The chain joins TRBV5-8 to TRBJ2-7; D perhaps matches TRBD1 (6 bases). Trimming cost V 0 bases and J 0 bases, with 13 bases left between them. The CDR3 contains 16 residues. CDR1 SGHTS and CDR2 YDEGEE come from the germline V gene. In DNA form, the CDR3 reads TGTGCCAGCAGCTTGGTTGGGGGCCGCAGCTCCTACGAGCAGTACTTC. Protein product: CASSLVGGRSSYEQYF.

This clone was seen a few times. V is TRBV30 and J is TRBJ2-7, with unresolved D. From germline, CDR1 is GTSNPN and CDR2 SVGIG (reference sequence). V lost 7 bases and J lost 3, with 10 bases in between. This CDR3 spans 11 amino acids. The CDR3 loop is CAYQTGYEQYF. The CDR3 nucleotides read TGTGCCTACCAGACTGGCTACGAGCAGTACTTC.

This chain joins TRBV10-3 and TRBJ2-1; D is unresolved. The V end was cut by 0 bases, the J end by 7 bases, with 16 bases between. The germline gives CDR1 ENHRY, CDR2 SYGVKD. The CDR3 covers 16 residues. CDR3 nucleotide sequence: TGTGCCATCAGTGAGTCTGGGCTATTGGATCAGAATGAGCAGTTCTTC. This encodes CAISESGLLDQNEQFF.

V and J are TRBV7-8 and TRBJ2-3, with 9 bases identical to TRBD1. CDR3 length equals 15 residues. CDR1 and CDR2 from the germline V gene are SGHVS and FQNEAQ. After removal of 5 bases from V and 8 bases from J, the junction contained 11 bases not matched to a gene. CDR3 bases: TGTGCCAGCAGCCGAGGACAGGGGCCCCTCCCTACGCAGTATTTT. Protein sequence: CASSRGQGPLPTQYF.

This chain links TRBV6-5 with TRBJ1-3; D call uncertain. The germline V and J ends were trimmed by 7 bases and 2 bases, with 6 bases remaining between them. CDR1 is MNHEY, CDR2 SVGAGI, per germline. CDR3 size: 12 residues. CDR3 sequence reads: CASIGAGNTIYF. The CDR3 nucleotides read TGTGCCAGCATCGGGGCTGGAAACACCATATATTTT.

This sequence joins TRBV10-1 and TRBJ1-4, with TRBD1 as a possible D gene (6 bases). Germline V gene data show CDR1 as WNHNN and CDR2 as SYGVQD (reference sequence). V gave up 3 bases and J gave up 6 bases, with 14 bases separating them. The length of the CDR3 is 15 residues. CDR3 coding DNA: TGCGCCAGCAGTGACACGACGGACAGTCATGAAAAACTGTTTTTT. Its translation is CASSDTTDSHEKLFF.

The genes are TRBV29-1 and TRBJ2-7, with D perhaps matching TRBD1 (5 bases). CDR3 length: 13 residues. V gave up 4 bases and J gave up 5 bases, with 15 bases separating them. CDR1 and CDR2 (germline): SQVTM, ANQGSEA. The CDR3 coding sequence is TGCAGCGTTGCCGGCAGGGCGGCCCACGAGCAGTACTTC. Residues: CSVAGRAAHEQYF.

The chain carries TRBV5-4 and TRBJ2-2; 10 bases fit TRBD2. The V gene's germline CDR1 is SGHNT and CDR2 YYREEE (reference sequence). CDR3 length: 17 residues. J lost 4 bases, V lost 4 bases, and 10 bases had no gene match. Written as DNA, the CDR3 is TGTGCCAGCAGCCCTGGGGCTAGCGGGAGCACCACCGGGGAGCTGTTTTTT. Protein: CASSPGASGSTTGELFF.